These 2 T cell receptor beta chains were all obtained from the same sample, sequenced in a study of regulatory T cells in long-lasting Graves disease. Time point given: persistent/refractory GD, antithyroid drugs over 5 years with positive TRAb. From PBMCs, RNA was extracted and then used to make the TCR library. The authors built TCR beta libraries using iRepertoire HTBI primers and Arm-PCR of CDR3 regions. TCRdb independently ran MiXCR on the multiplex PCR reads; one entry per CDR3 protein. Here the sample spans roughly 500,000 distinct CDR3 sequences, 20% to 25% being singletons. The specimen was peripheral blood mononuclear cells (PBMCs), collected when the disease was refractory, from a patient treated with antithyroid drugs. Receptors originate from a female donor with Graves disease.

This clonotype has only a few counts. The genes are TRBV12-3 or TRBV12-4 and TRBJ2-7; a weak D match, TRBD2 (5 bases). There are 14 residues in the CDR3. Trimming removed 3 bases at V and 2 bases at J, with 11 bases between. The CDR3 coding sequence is TGTGCCAGCAGTTTTATGGAGGATGCCTACGAGCAGTACTTC. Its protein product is CASSFMEDAYEQYF.

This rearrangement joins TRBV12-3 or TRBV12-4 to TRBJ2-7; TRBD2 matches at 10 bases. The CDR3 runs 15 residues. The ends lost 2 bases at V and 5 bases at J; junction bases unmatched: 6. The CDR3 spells CASSLSGTSANEQYF. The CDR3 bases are TGTGCCAGCAGTTTAAGTGGGACTAGCGCGAACGAGCAGTACTTC.